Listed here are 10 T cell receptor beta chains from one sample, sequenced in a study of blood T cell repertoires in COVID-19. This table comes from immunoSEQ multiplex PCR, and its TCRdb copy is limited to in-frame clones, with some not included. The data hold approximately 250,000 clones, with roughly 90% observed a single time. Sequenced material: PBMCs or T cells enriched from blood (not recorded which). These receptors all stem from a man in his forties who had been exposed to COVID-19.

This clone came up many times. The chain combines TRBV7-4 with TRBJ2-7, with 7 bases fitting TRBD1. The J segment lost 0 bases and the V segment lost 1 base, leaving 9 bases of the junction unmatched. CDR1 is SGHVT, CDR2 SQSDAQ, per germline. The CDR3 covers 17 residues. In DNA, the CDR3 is TGTGCCAGCAGCTTAGAGCAGGACAGGCGTTACTCCTACGAGCAGTACTTC. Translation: CASSLEQDRRYSYEQYF. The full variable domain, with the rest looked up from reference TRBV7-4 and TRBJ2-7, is GAGVSQSPRYKVAKRGRDVALRCDSISGHVTLYWYRQTLGQGSEVLTYSQSDAQRDKSGRPSGRFSAERPERSVSTLKIQRTEQGDSAVYLCASSLEQDRRYSYEQYFGPGTRLTVT.

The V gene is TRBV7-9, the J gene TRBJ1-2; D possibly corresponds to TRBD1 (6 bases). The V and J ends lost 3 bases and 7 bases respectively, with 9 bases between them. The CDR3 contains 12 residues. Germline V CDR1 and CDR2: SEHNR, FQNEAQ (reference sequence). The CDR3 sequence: CASSLSGVGYTF. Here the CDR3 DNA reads TGTGCCAGCAGCTTGTCAGGGGTTGGCTACACCTTC.

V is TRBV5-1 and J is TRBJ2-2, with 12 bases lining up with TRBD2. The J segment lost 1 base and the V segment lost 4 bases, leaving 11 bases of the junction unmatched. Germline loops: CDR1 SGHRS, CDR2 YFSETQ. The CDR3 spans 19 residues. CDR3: CASSTMTSGSSMNTGELFF. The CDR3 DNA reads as TGCGCCAGCAGCACTATGACTAGCGGGAGTTCGATGAACACCGGGGAGCTGTTTTTT.

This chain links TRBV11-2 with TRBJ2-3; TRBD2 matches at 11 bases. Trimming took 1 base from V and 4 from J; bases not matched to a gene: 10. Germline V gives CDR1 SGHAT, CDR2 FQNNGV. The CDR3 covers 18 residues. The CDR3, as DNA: TGTGCCAGCAGCTTAGGGATAATAGCGGGAGGGCCAGCAGATACGCAGTATTTT. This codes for CASSLGIIAGGPADTQYF. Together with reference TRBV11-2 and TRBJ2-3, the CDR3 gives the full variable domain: EAGVAQSPRYKIIEKRQSVAFWCNPISGHATLYWYQQILGQGPKLLIQFQNNGVVDDSQLPKDRFSAERLKGVDSTLKIQPAKLEDSAVYLCASSLGIIAGGPADTQYFGPGTRLTVL.

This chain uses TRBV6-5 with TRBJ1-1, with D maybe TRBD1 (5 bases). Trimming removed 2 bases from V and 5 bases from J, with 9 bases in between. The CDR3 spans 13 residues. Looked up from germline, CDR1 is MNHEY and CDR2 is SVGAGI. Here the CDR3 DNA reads TGTGCCAGCAGTTACGGGGAGGGGACTGAAGCTTTCTTT. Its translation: CASSYGEGTEAFF.

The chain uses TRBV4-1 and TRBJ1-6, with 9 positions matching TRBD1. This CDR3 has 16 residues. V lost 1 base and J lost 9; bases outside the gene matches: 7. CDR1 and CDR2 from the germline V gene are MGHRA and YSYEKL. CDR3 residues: CASSQGSGTGRSPLHF. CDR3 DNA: TGCGCCAGCAGCCAAGGCTCCGGGACAGGGCGTTCACCCCTCCACTTT.

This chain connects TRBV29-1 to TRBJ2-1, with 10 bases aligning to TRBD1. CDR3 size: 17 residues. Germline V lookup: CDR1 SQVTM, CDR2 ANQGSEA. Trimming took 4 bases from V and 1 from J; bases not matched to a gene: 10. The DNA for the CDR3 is TGCAGCGTTGTAAATCGGGACAGGGGTAGATCCTACAATGAGCAGTTCTTC. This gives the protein CSVVNRDRGRSYNEQFF.

CDR3 sequence (DNA): TGTGCCAGCAGCCCCCTGCTATCCTACGAGCAGTACTTC. Protein product: CASSPLLSYEQYF. The genes are TRBV7-6 and TRBJ2-7; the D is unclear. The germline V and J ends were trimmed by 5 bases and 1 base, with 9 bases remaining between them. Per germline, CDR1 SGHVS and CDR2 FNYEAQ. This CDR3 has 13 amino acids.

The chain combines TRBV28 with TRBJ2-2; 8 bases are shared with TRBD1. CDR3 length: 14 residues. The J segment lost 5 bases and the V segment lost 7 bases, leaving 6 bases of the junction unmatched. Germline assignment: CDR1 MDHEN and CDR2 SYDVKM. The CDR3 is CASKRQGSTGELFF. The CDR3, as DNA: TGTGCCAGCAAGAGACAGGGGTCAACCGGGGAGCTGTTTTTT. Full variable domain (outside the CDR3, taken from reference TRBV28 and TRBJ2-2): DVKVTQSSRYLVKRTGEKVFLECVQDMDHENMFWYRQDPGLGLRLIYFSYDVKMKEKGDIPEGYSVSREKKERFSLILESASTNQTSMYLCASKRQGSTGELFFGEGSRLTVL.

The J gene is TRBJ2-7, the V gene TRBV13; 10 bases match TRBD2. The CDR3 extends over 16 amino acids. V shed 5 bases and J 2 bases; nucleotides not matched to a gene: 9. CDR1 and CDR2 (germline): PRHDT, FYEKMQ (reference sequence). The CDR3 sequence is CASSEMGLAFTYEQYF. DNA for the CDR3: TGTGCCAGCAGCGAGATGGGACTAGCGTTTACCTACGAGCAGTACTTC.